Following are 13 T cell receptor beta chains from one sample sequenced in a study of pediatric ulcerative colitis. TCRdb keeps only in-frame clones here, not all; method: immunoSEQ multiplex PCR. This sample has around 34,000 clones, with roughly three quarters found just once. One to two pinch biopsies were taken from the rectum during colonoscopy. What was sequenced was gut tissue. The receptor source for this set is a boy between 10 and 17 years old with mild ulcerative colitis.

For this clone: The same CDR3 is also encoded by other DNA sequences in this sample. The chain employs TRBV5-1 and TRBJ1-1, with D possibly matching TRBD1 (6 bases). V lost 1 base and J lost 1, with 8 bases in between. This CDR3 contains 14 residues. Germline-derived CDR1 and CDR2 are SGHRS and YFSETQ. The chain's CDR3 is CASSLSGANTEAFF. In nucleotides, the CDR3 is TGCGCCAGCAGCTTGTCAGGGGCGAACACTGAAGCTTTCTTT.

The chain recombines TRBV30 with TRBJ1-4, with unresolved D. The germline V gene encodes CDR1 GTSNPN and CDR2 SVGIG (reference sequence). This CDR3 has 13 amino acids. Trimming left V 3 bases short and J 13 bases short, with 18 bases between. The CDR3 is CAWSVSLSLGLFF. In DNA, the CDR3 is TGTGCCTGGAGCGTCAGTTTGTCCCTCGGACTGTTTTTT.

The gene calls are TRBV9 and TRBJ1-3; D not resolved. The V gene lost 4 bases and the J gene lost 4 bases, with 21 bases spanning the gap. Germline V CDR1 and CDR2: SGDLS, YYNGEE. The CDR3 covers 17 residues. In DNA form, the CDR3 reads TGTGCCAGCAGCCTCGGACGAGGGAACCTCCAAGGAAACACCATATATTTT. Translating gives CASSLGRGNLQGNTIYF. The variable domain in full, with the rest retrieved from reference TRBV9 and TRBJ1-3, is DSGVTQTPKHLITATGQRVTLRCSPRSGDLSVYWYQQSLDQGLQFLIQYYNGEERAKGNILERFSAQQFPDLHSELNLSSLELGDSALYFCASSLGRGNLQGNTIYFGEGSWLTVV.

The chain has TRBV5-1 and TRBJ1-1; 9 bases are a match to TRBD1. Germline lookup yields CDR1 SGHRS and CDR2 YFSETQ. Trimming took 4 bases from V and 1 from J; bases not matched to a gene: 5. The CDR3 spans 15 residues. DNA of the CDR3: TGCGCCAGCAGCGCAGGGACAGGGTGGAACACTGAAGCTTTCTTT. The encoded protein is CASSAGTGWNTEAFF.

The genes are TRBV5-1 and TRBJ2-5; 10 nucleotides line up with TRBD2. Germline V gives CDR1 SGHRS, CDR2 YFSETQ. The V and J ends lost 1 base and 3 bases, in that order; junction bases with no gene match: 3. This CDR3 has 15 residues. For the CDR3, the DNA is TGCGCCAGCAGCTTGTTTCTAGCGGGGGAAGAGACCCAGTACTTC. As protein: CASSLFLAGEETQYF.

The rearrangement uses TRBV25-1 and TRBJ1-2; D is unresolved. Trimming stripped 3 bases from V and 7 bases from J, with 12 bases between. This CDR3 has 13 amino acids. CDR1 and CDR2 from the germline V gene are MGHDK and SYGVNS. CDR3 DNA sequence: TGTGCCAGCAGTGAGGGGAAAGGTGGTGGCTACACCTTC. As protein: CASSEGKGGGYTF.

In DNA, the CDR3 is TGTGCCAGCAGCCAAGATCTATGGACAGACTATGGCTACACCTTC. Its translation is CASSQDLWTDYGYTF. The chain recombines TRBV4-2 with TRBJ1-2, with D maybe TRBD1 (6 bases). V was clipped by 0 bases and J by 3 bases, with 11 bases between them. Germline-derived CDR1 and CDR2 are LGHNA and YNFKEQ. The CDR3 loop spans 15 amino acids.

This chain links TRBV10-3 with TRBJ1-1, with D maybe TRBD1 (6 bases). Trimming shortened V by 5 bases and J by 4 bases, and 14 bases separated the two germline ends. Looked up from germline, CDR1 is ENHRY and CDR2 is SYGVKD. The CDR3 totals 14 residues. The CDR3 DNA is TGTGCCATCAGTAGAACAGGGTACGGCACTGAAGCTTTCTTT. This sequence encodes CAISRTGYGTEAFF.

The chain joins TRBV30 to TRBJ2-2, with 8 bases that match TRBD1. V shed 4 bases, J shed 4 bases, and the junction held 11 bases outside the gene matches. The CDR3 is 16 amino acids. The V gene's germline CDR1 is GTSNPN and CDR2 SVGIG (reference sequence). The CDR3 spells CAWTNPGGAGTGELFF. Here the CDR3 DNA reads TGTGCCTGGACCAATCCAGGGGGCGCCGGCACCGGGGAGCTGTTTTTT.

The rearrangement uses TRBV5-5 and TRBJ2-2; D call uncertain. CDR3 length equals 15 residues. Trimming cost V 5 bases and J 3 bases, with 14 bases left between them. Looked up from germline, CDR1 is SGHKS and CDR2 is YYEKEE (reference sequence). As DNA, the CDR3 is TGTGCCAGCAGGATAACCCAATGGGACACCGGGGAGCTGTTTTTT. It specifies CASRITQWDTGELFF.

This clone has more than one count but fewer than ten. The chain recombines TRBV6-1 with TRBJ1-6, with 7 bases identical to TRBD1. The CDR3 covers 13 residues. Germline assignment: CDR1 MNHNS and CDR2 SASEGT. With 8 bases clipped from V and 4 bases from J, the junction kept 2 bases outside the gene matches. In DNA, the CDR3 is TGTGCCAGCGGGGACAGTTATAATTCACCCCTCCACTTT. Encoded protein: CASGDSYNSPLHF.

The gene calls are TRBV7-2 and TRBJ2-1; D may correspond to TRBD1 or TRBD2 (6 bases each). The ends were cut back, 1 base at V and 8 bases at J, with 12 bases in the middle. Germline V gene sequence: CDR1 SGHTA, CDR2 FQGNSA. The CDR3 length is 14 residues. CDR3 bases: TGTGCCAGCAGCTTAGGCCACGGGGGCGATGAGCAGTTCTTC. Its translation is CASSLGHGGDEQFF.

The V call is TRBV2, the J call TRBJ2-2; D is ambiguous. Deletions cut 5 bases from V and 4 bases from J, with 2 bases between. This CDR3 region has 11 residues. CDR1 SNHLY and CDR2 FYNNEI come from the germline V gene. The CDR3 DNA follows: TGTGCCAGCAGTAGCACCGGGGAGCTGTTTTTT. It encodes CASSSTGELFF.